This TCR beta chain is from a study of tumor-infiltrating lymphocytes in oesophageal squamous cell carcinoma. The CDR3 totals 16 residues. The ends were cut back, 5 bases at V and 5 bases at J, with 21 bases in the middle. TCRdb re-called the PCR reads through MiXCR, storing one row per CDR3 protein. The sample contains about 11,000 distinct CDR3 sequences, around half of which appear only once. V and J are TRBV12-3 or TRBV12-4 and TRBJ2-5, with D possibly matching TRBD2 (7 bases). The source is a female donor with esophageal squamous cell carcinoma. The sample consisted of esophageal tumor tissue. For the CDR3, the DNA is TGTGCCAGCAGTCCCCTTCGGGGGGCGGATCGGGAGACCCAGTACTTC. It encodes CASSPLRGADRETQYF.